These 10 T cell receptor beta chains were sequenced from one sample in a study of T cell repertoires in cytomegalovirus infection. TCRdb independently ran MiXCR on the reads; one entry per CDR3 protein. The table shows about 700,000 distinct CDR3 sequences, with 30% to 35% occurring only once. No antigen is known for these receptors. Source: cultured PBMCs, taken from culture after CMV antigen stimulation. All receptors come from a human donor in good health (CMV status not recorded). Some clones in this sample may be carry-over from other donors' samples.

This clonotype has at least ten counts. This chain links TRBV7-2 with TRBJ2-5; maybe TRBD2 (5 bases). The CDR3 is 16 residues long. CDR1 is SGHTA and CDR2 is FQGNSA in the germline V gene. Trimming left V 1 base short and J 3 bases short, with 15 bases between. For the CDR3, the DNA is TGTGCCAGCAGCTTAGGATTCTGGAGGATCAAAGAGACCCAGTACTTC. This sequence encodes CASSLGFWRIKETQYF. Supplemented by reference TRBV7-2 and TRBJ2-5, the full variable domain reads GAGVSQSPSNKVTEKGKDVELRCDPISGHTALYWYRQSLGQGLEFLIYFQGNSAPDKSGLPSDRFSAERTGGSVSTLTIQRTQQEDSAVYLCASSLGFWRIKETQYFGPGTRLLVL.

The sample holds many counts of this clonotype. The chain is built from TRBV7-2 and TRBJ1-5; D unclear. The CDR3 contains 16 residues. V was pared by 3 bases and J by 0 bases, with 12 bases between. The germline V gene has CDR1 SGHTA and CDR2 FQGNSA. The CDR3 reads CASSLESFYSNQPQHF. CDR3 in DNA: TGTGCCAGCAGCTTGGAGAGTTTTTATAGCAATCAGCCCCAGCATTTT.

The chain links TRBV6-5 to TRBJ2-6; D might be TRBD1 or TRBD2, each matching 5 bases. From germline, CDR1 is MNHEY and CDR2 SVGAGI. The V and J ends lost 6 bases and 0 bases respectively, with 9 bases between them. This CDR3 spans 15 amino acids. The CDR3: CASRRGGSGANVLTF. As DNA, the CDR3 is TGTGCCAGCAGACGGGGCGGCTCTGGGGCCAACGTCCTGACTTTC.

The CDR3 sequence is CASSGRLGEKLFF. The CDR3 bases are TGTGCCAGCTCCGGGCGGCTTGGGGAAAAACTGTTTTTT. The gene calls are TRBV7-6 and TRBJ1-4, with D unresolved. Germline V gene lookup returns CDR1 SGHVS and CDR2 FNYEAQ. CDR3 length equals 13 residues. Trimming stripped 8 bases from V and 8 bases from J, with 15 bases between.

V usage is TRBV2 and J usage is TRBJ2-1, with D perhaps given as TRBD1 or TRBD2 (5 bases each). The CDR3 length is 16 residues. V was clipped by 4 bases and J by 0 bases, with 13 bases between them. Germline CDR1 SNHLY, CDR2 FYNNEI. The CDR3 DNA sequence: TGTGCCAGCAGTGGGGCTCGGGGCCTCTCCTACAATGAGCAGTTCTTC. It yields the protein CASSGARGLSYNEQFF. The variable domain in full, completed from reference TRBV2 and TRBJ2-1, reads EPEVTQTPSHQVTQMGQEVILRCVPISNHLYFYWYRQILGQKVEFLVSFYNNEISEKSEIFDDQFSVERPDGSNFTLKIRSTKLEDSAMYFCASSGARGLSYNEQFFGPGTRLTVL.

The chain uses TRBV10-3 and TRBJ2-3, with D unclear. CDR3 length: 15 amino acids. V gave up 3 bases and J gave up 0 bases, with 10 bases separating them. CDR1 and CDR2 (germline): ENHRY, SYGVKD. CDR3 sequence: CAISDRGPSTDTQYF. For the CDR3, the DNA is TGTGCCATCAGTGATCGCGGACCTAGCACAGATACGCAGTATTTT.

This chain joins TRBV7-2 and TRBJ2-7, with 14 bases identical to TRBD2. This CDR3 comprises 15 residues. Losses at the gene ends were 5 bases for V and 6 bases for J; bases not matched to a gene: 6. Germline V CDR1 and CDR2: SGHTA, FQGNSA. The CDR3 DNA sequence: TGTGCCAGCAGCCGACTAGCGGGGGGGATGTTCGAGCAGTACTTC. Amino acids: CASSRLAGGMFEQYF.

The chain uses TRBV9 and TRBJ1-6, with D uncertain. V lost 0 bases and J 4 bases, leaving 8 bases between the germline ends. In germline, CDR1 is SGDLS, CDR2 YYNGEE. The CDR3 extends over 15 amino acids. The CDR3 is CASSVGLRYNSPLHF. In DNA, the CDR3 is TGTGCCAGCAGCGTAGGTCTACGTTATAATTCACCCCTCCACTTT.

J is TRBJ2-7 and V is TRBV24-1, with D possibly matching TRBD1 (5 bases). With 4 bases removed from V and 2 bases from J, the gap between germline ends came to 11 bases. Germline CDR1 and CDR2: KGHDR and SFDVKD. This CDR3 region has 14 residues. The CDR3 loop reads CATSEGPPTYEQYF. CDR3 sequence (DNA): TGTGCCACCAGTGAGGGGCCCCCAACCTACGAGCAGTACTTC.

The chain couples TRBV10-3 to TRBJ2-7; 7 nucleotides agree with TRBD1. Trimming took 7 bases from V and 0 from J; bases not matched to a gene: 6. This CDR3 region has 14 residues. CDR1 is ENHRY, CDR2 SYGVKD, per germline. In DNA, the CDR3 is TGTGCCATCAACCCGACAGGGTTCTCCTACGAGCAGTACTTC. Amino acid sequence: CAINPTGFSYEQYF.